Presented here are 2 T cell receptor beta chains from one specimen sequenced in a study of shared clonotypes between healthy human individuals. TCRdb's table, derived via immunoSEQ multiplex PCR, lists solely in-frame clones and lacks some. The sample holds millions of clones, approximately 94% seen once. Sequenced material: naive CD4+ T cells sorted from blood. This sample's subset: CD45RA+ positively selected. These receptors were obtained from a man younger than 30 in good health.

This clone appeared a single time. The chain couples TRBV10-3 to TRBJ1-2; D unresolved. CDR1 is ENHRY and CDR2 is SYGVKD in the germline V gene. V lost 6 bases and J lost 1, with 9 bases in between. The CDR3 has 13 residues. The CDR3, as DNA: TGTGCCATCAGCCAGGACGTTAACTATGGCTACACCTTC. As protein: CAISQDVNYGYTF.

The chain employs TRBV28 and TRBJ2-5; D is unresolved. Germline V gene sequence: CDR1 MDHEN, CDR2 SYDVKM. Trimming took 4 bases from V and 1 from J, leaving 10 bases between them. The CDR3 length is 14 residues. For the CDR3, the DNA is TGTGCCAGCAGTTATATGTGGTCCCAAGAGACCCAGTACTTC. Its translation: CASSYMWSQETQYF.